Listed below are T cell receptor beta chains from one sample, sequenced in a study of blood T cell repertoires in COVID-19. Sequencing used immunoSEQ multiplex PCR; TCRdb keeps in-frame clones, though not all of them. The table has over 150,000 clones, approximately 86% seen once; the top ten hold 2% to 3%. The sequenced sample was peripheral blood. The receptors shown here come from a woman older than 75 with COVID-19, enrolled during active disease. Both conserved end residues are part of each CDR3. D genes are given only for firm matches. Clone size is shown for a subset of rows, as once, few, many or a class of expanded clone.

CASSLSGPKDTIYF	TGTGCCAGCAGCTTGTCAGGGCCGAAAGACACCATATATTTT	TRBV5-8	TRBJ1-3	-	-
CASSLVGRAGKQPQHF	TGTGCCAGCAGCTTAGTCGGGAGGGCGGGAAAACAGCCCCAGCATTTT	TRBV11-3	TRBJ1-5	-	few
CASSQRGTSGKNTGELFF	TGTGCCAGCAGCCAAAGAGGGACTAGCGGGAAGAACACCGGGGAGCTGTTTTTT	TRBV4-2	TRBJ2-2	TRBD2	once
CASDGGGTEAFF	TGTGCCAGCGATGGGGGGGGCACTGAAGCTTTCTTT	TRBV12-3/TRBV12-4	TRBJ1-1	-	-
CAGWGGLLAKNIQYF	TGTGCCGGGTGGGGGGGCCTCCTAGCCAAAAACATTCAGTACTTC	TRBV6-5	TRBJ2-4	-	-
CASSPDTEFQPQHF	TGTGCCAGCAGTCCCGACACCGAGTTCCAGCCCCAGCATTTT	TRBV6-2/TRBV6-3	TRBJ1-5	-	-
CASITGLASGTQYF	TGTGCCAGCATTACGGGACTAGCGTCGGGTACGCAGTATTTT	TRBV28	TRBJ2-3	TRBD2	-
CASSGPGTGGMGQPQHF	TGTGCCAGCAGCGGCCCCGGGACAGGGGGGATGGGGCAGCCCCAGCATTTT	TRBV6-2/TRBV6-3	TRBJ1-5	TRBD1	-
CASSIDQGARAFF	TGTGCCAGCAGCATTGATCAGGGGGCAAGGGCTTTCTTT	TRBV7-9	TRBJ1-1	TRBD1	-
CASRLLGVYGYTF	TGTGCCAGCAGATTACTCGGGGTCTATGGCTACACCTTC	TRBV28	TRBJ1-2	-	-
CASSPGTKNTGELFF	TGTGCCAGCAGTCCCGGGACAAAAAACACCGGGGAGCTGTTTTTT	TRBV3-1/TRBV3-2	TRBJ2-2	-	-
CASSAGTGGNRPQHF	TGTGCCAGCAGTGCTGGGACAGGGGGCAACCGGCCCCAGCATTTT	TRBV2	TRBJ1-5	TRBD1	-
CASSFRDTASPLHF	TGTGCCAGCAGCTTCCGGGACACGGCTTCACCCCTCCACTTT	TRBV5-6	TRBJ1-6	-	-
CASSSWGLAGTNEQFF	TGTGCCAGCAGCTCATGGGGACTAGCGGGAACTAATGAGCAGTTCTTC	TRBV7-6	TRBJ2-1	TRBD2	few
CASSQRQGDTDTQYF	TGCGCCAGCAGCCAAAGACAGGGCGACACAGATACGCAGTATTTT	TRBV4-1	TRBJ2-3	TRBD1	-
CASRRNEGAYEQYF	TGTGCCAGCAGACGTAATGAAGGGGCCTACGAGCAGTACTTC	TRBV6-1	TRBJ2-7	-	-
CASRLAGENTEAFF	TGTGCCAGCAGGCTAGCCGGGGAGAACACTGAAGCTTTCTTT	TRBV2	TRBJ1-1	-	-
CASSSPENNEKLFF	TGTGCCAGCAGTAGTCCCGAGAATAATGAAAAACTGTTTTTT	TRBV6-6	TRBJ1-4	-	-
CASSPDRQFYGYTF	TGTGCCAGCTCTCCCGACAGGCAGTTTTATGGCTACACCTTC	TRBV18	TRBJ1-2	-	-
CASRTPTGVGSPLHF	TGTGCCAGCAGGACACCGACAGGGGTAGGGTCACCCCTCCACTTT	TRBV28	TRBJ1-6	TRBD1	-
CSATLAAGELFF	TGCAGCGCTACCCTGGCCGCCGGGGAGCTGTTTTTT	TRBV29-1	TRBJ2-2	-	once
CASRDGTSGSTGTGELFF	TGTGCCAGCAGAGATGGGACTAGCGGGAGTACGGGGACCGGGGAGCTGTTTTTT	TRBV28	TRBJ2-2	TRBD2	-
CASSEGLTNTGELFF	TGTGCCAGCAGTGAGGGCCTCACGAACACCGGGGAGCTGTTTTTT	TRBV2	TRBJ2-2	-	-
CASSLDRRPSYEQYF	TGTGCCAGCAGCTTAGATAGGAGGCCTTCCTACGAGCAGTACTTC	TRBV7-2	TRBJ2-7	-	-
CASRDRRNLYEQYF	TGTGCCAGCAGAGACAGGAGGAACCTCTACGAGCAGTACTTC	TRBV2	TRBJ2-7	-	once
CASSNGLAATQYF	TGTGCCAGCAGCAATGGACTAGCGGCTACGCAGTATTTT	TRBV27	TRBJ2-3	TRBD2	-
CASSLPTFSGRFNEQYF	TGTGCCAGCAGCCTACCCACATTTAGCGGGAGGTTTAACGAGCAGTACTTC	TRBV7-2	TRBJ2-7	TRBD2	few
CASSSGGGTSLYQPQHF	TGTGCCAGCAGCTCGGGCGGGGGTACCAGTCTTTATCAGCCCCAGCATTTT	TRBV7-9	TRBJ1-5	-	once
CASSPYDRVTDTQYF	TGTGCCAGCAGCCCATATGACAGGGTTACAGATACGCAGTATTTT	TRBV7-3	TRBJ2-3	TRBD1	-
CASSRLANTEAFF	TGTGCCAGCAGCCGGCTAGCGAACACTGAAGCTTTCTTT	TRBV28	TRBJ1-1	-	-
CASSRSNEQFF	TGTGCCAGCAGCAGATCCAATGAGCAGTTCTTC	TRBV28	TRBJ2-1	-	-
CAISESRNTDTQYF	TGTGCCATCAGTGAGTCGCGCAACACAGATACGCAGTATTTT	TRBV10-3	TRBJ2-3	-	-
CASSPRQGAGQPQHF	TGTGCCAGCAGCCCGCGACAGGGGGCCGGTCAGCCCCAGCATTTT	TRBV5-5	TRBJ1-5	TRBD1	-
CASRNTTSETQYF	TGTGCCAGCAGGAATACTACCTCGGAGACCCAGTACTTC	TRBV5-4	TRBJ2-5	-	-
CASSPIKTGVNTEAFF	TGCGCCAGCAGCCCGATAAAGACAGGTGTGAACACTGAAGCTTTCTTT	TRBV5-1	TRBJ1-1	-	-
CAISVDRRNTEAFF	TGTGCCATCAGTGTGGACAGGCGGAACACTGAAGCTTTCTTT	TRBV10-3	TRBJ1-1	TRBD1	-
CASSYSNPGHSNEQFF	TGTGCCAGCAGTTACTCGAATCCGGGACACAGCAATGAGCAGTTCTTC	TRBV6-6	TRBJ2-1	-	-
CASSQTTSKETQYF	TGTGCCAGCAGCCAAACGACTAGCAAAGAGACCCAGTACTTC	TRBV3-1/TRBV3-2	TRBJ2-5	TRBD2	-
CASSYSSGGSYEQYF	TGTGCCAGCAGTTACTCGTCCGGTGGCTCCTACGAGCAGTACTTC	TRBV6-5	TRBJ2-7	-	-
CASSKTPNTGELFF	TGTGCCAGCAGCAAGACACCGAACACCGGGGAGCTGTTTTTT	TRBV7-3	TRBJ2-2	-	-
CASSSKAGADTQYF	TGTGCCAGCAGTAGTAAAGCGGGTGCAGATACGCAGTATTTT	TRBV28	TRBJ2-3	-	-
CASSLDRRSPDTQYF	TGTGCCAGCAGCTTAGATCGGAGAAGCCCAGATACGCAGTATTTT	TRBV7-9	TRBJ2-3	-	-